The rows below give T cell receptor beta chains drawn from one sample of a study of early T cells in non-severe SARS-CoV-2 infection. In TCRdb, the 5' RACE reads were re-called with MiXCR into one record per CDR3 protein. The sample shows about 52,000 distinct CDR3 sequences, roughly 6.2% of them seen only once. The sequencing input was whole blood. The receptor source for this set is an adult who was a healthcare worker with PCR-confirmed SARS-CoV-2 infection or an uninfected control (not recorded which). The CDR3 runs from the conserved cysteine through the conserved F or W. D genes are given only for firm matches. Clone size is given for some rows only: seen once, a few or many times, or a class if the clone is expanded.

CDR3nt | CDR3aa | abundance | v_gene | d_gene | j_gene
TGTGCCAGCAAGAAAGAGGGGGGAGGGACCGGGGAGCTGTTTTTT | CASKKEGGGTGELFF | few | TRBV6-5 | - | TRBJ2-2
TGTGCCACCAGTGATTACACGACAACCTCGGACAGGGGGGCGAGTTGGGAGCAGTACTTC | CATSDYTTTSDRGASWEQYF | - | TRBV24-1 | TRBD1 | TRBJ2-7
TGTGCCAGCAGCCAGAGGACTAGCGGGGGCTACGAGCAGTACTTC | CASSQRTSGGYEQYF | many | TRBV14 | TRBD2 | TRBJ2-7
TGCAGCGCTTCCCGGGGGCGCCGGGACACTGAAGCTTTCTTT | CSASRGRRDTEAFF | - | TRBV29-1 | - | TRBJ1-1
TGTGCCAGCAGTGAAGCGGGCGGGGGGGCCTACAATGAGCAGTTCTTC | CASSEAGGGAYNEQFF | many | TRBV6-1 | TRBD2 | TRBJ2-1
TGCAGCGTTGAAAGGGACAGGGCAAATGAGCAGTTCTTC | CSVERDRANEQFF | - | TRBV29-1 | TRBD1 | TRBJ2-1
TGTGCCAGCAGCCCACCAAGGGGGGCCACCTACGAGCAGTACTTC | CASSPPRGATYEQYF | - | TRBV4-2 | - | TRBJ2-7
TGCGCCAGCAGCTCCGAGCCCGGCGGATACAATGAGCAGTTCTTC | CASSSEPGGYNEQFF | many | TRBV10-2 | - | TRBJ2-1
TGCAGTGCCCGGGACAGTGCCTGGAACACTGAAGCTTTCTTT | CSARDSAWNTEAFF | many | TRBV20-1 | TRBD1 | TRBJ1-1
TGTGCCATCAGTGAGTCCGTAGCGGGGGGAGACAATGAGCAGTTCTTC | CAISESVAGGDNEQFF | few | TRBV10-3 | TRBD2 | TRBJ2-1
TGCAGTGCTAGACATGTTAGCGGGGATGCCTACGAGCAGTACTTC | CSARHVSGDAYEQYF | many | TRBV20-1 | TRBD2 | TRBJ2-7
TGCGCCAGCAGGGATCGACCGAGCTCTGGAAACACCATATATTTT | CASRDRPSSGNTIYF | - | TRBV5-1 | - | TRBJ1-3
TGTGCCTGGAGCCGCCCAGGGGGTAACACTGAAGCTTTCTTT | CAWSRPGGNTEAFF | - | TRBV30 | TRBD1 | TRBJ1-1
TGTGCCAGCACCTGGGGACAGATCACTGAAGCTTTCTTT | CASTWGQITEAFF | many | TRBV2 | TRBD1 | TRBJ1-1
TGTGCCAGTCAGGGCGTTAATCAGCCCCAGCATTTT | CASQGVNQPQHF | many | TRBV19 | - | TRBJ1-5